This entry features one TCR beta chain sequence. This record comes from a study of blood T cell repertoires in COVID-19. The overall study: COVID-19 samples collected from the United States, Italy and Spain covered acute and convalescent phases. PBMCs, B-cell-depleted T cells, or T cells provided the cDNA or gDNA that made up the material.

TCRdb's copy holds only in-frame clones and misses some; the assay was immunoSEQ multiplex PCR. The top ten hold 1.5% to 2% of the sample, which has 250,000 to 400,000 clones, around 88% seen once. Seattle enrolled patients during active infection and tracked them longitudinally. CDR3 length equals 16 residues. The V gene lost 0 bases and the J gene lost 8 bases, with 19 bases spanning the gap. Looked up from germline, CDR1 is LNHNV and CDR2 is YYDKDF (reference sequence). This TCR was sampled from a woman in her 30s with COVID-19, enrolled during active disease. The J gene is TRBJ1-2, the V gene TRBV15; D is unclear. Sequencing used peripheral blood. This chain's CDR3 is CATSRDAGLRTGGYTF. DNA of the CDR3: TGTGCCACCAGCAGAGATGCAGGACTCCGAACGGGGGGCTACACCTTC.